The 26 T cell receptor beta chains presented below share a single source sample, sequenced in a study of T-cell reconstitution after alpha-beta-depleted transplantation in children. The TCRbeta library incorporated unique molecular identifiers. TCRdb passed the PCR reads through MiXCR, listing each CDR3 protein once. The sample consists of about 500,000 distinct CDR3 sequences, about an eighth of them appearing once. Sequencing was performed on PBMCs, mostly from graft donor cells, taken 180 days after TCRalphabeta/CD19-depleted stem cell transplant. These receptors all come from a female patient younger than 10 who had a stem cell transplant for aplastic anemia, so the T cells may come from the graft donor.

The table lists this clonotype with a count of one. The junction departs from the called germline gene at one end, perhaps through a read error. The CDR3 spells CAGSGLNTKAFF. The DNA of the CDR3 is TGTGCCGGAAGCGGCTTGAACACTAAAGCTTTCTTT. The V gene is TRBV28, the J gene TRBJ1-1, with D hard to call. This CDR3 region has 12 residues. Germline loops: CDR1 MDHEN, CDR2 SYDVKM.

V and J are TRBV6-5 and TRBJ2-7; D possibly corresponds to TRBD1 (6 bases). The V end lost 3 bases, the J end lost 3 bases, and 12 bases lay between the germline ends. Germline lookup yields CDR1 MNHEY and CDR2 SVGAGI. CDR3 size: 14 residues. The CDR3, as DNA: TGTGCCAGCAGTTATCTGGGGGCTTTCTACGAGCAGTACTTC. Protein product: CASSYLGAFYEQYF.

CDR3 sequence (DNA): TGCAGTGCCAATCCTCCCGGCGGGAGGGCTGATGAGCAGTTCTTC. It yields the protein CSANPPGGRADEQFF. The chain joins TRBV20-1 to TRBJ2-1, with TRBD2 identical over 9 bases. V lost 6 bases to trimming and J lost 8 bases; unmatched junction nucleotides: 14. This CDR3 spans 15 amino acids. Germline CDR1 and CDR2: DFQATT and SNEGSKA (reference sequence).

This clonotype was detected many times. The chain is built from TRBV10-3 and TRBJ1-5, with D possibly matching TRBD1 (6 bases). The CDR3 spans 15 residues. Trimming took 6 bases from V and 7 from J, leaving 19 bases between them. Germline loops: CDR1 ENHRY, CDR2 SYGVKD. The CDR3 DNA reads as TGTGCCATCAGGGACCCCGGGGGGGGCTGGCAGCCCCAGCATTTT. Translated, it gives CAIRDPGGGWQPQHF.

The chain carries TRBV28 and TRBJ1-6, with unresolved D. CDR3 length equals 12 residues. CDR1 and CDR2 from the germline V gene are MDHEN and SYDVKM. V gave up 6 bases and J gave up 12 bases, with 12 bases separating them. CDR3 DNA: TGTGCCAGCAGCCAGGACTCCCGACCCCTCCACTTT. This sequence encodes CASSQDSRPLHF.

This chain connects TRBV4-2 to TRBJ2-1; D is unresolved. This CDR3 is built from 15 residues. Per the germline V gene, CDR1 is LGHNA and CDR2 is YNFKEQ. V was pared by 4 bases and J by 0 bases, with 10 bases between. Here the CDR3 DNA reads TGTGCCAGCAGCCGGGTAGTAGCCTCCTACAATGAGCAGTTCTTC. Protein sequence: CASSRVVASYNEQFF.

The V and J genes are TRBV24-1 and TRBJ2-7; D is uncertain. From germline, CDR1 is KGHDR and CDR2 SFDVKD. CDR3 size: 14 residues. Here the CDR3 DNA reads TGTGGGGCCAGTGATTTTAACAGACCCTACGAGCAGTACTTC. Its protein is CGASDFNRPYEQYF.

This clonotype was counted only a few times. The rearrangement uses TRBV3-1 and TRBJ1-1; no definite D call. The CDR3 is made up of 13 amino acids. Trimming removed 1 base at V and 6 bases at J, with 9 bases between. Germline V lookup: CDR1 LGHDT, CDR2 YNNKEL (reference sequence). The CDR3 loop reads CASSQVADAEAFF. The DNA of the CDR3 is TGTGCCAGCAGCCAAGTTGCAGATGCTGAAGCTTTCTTT.

The rearrangement joins TRBV19 to TRBJ2-7, with 7 nucleotides matching TRBD1. The CDR3 runs 14 residues. The V segment lost 5 bases and the J segment 2 bases; nucleotides outside the gene matches: 6. Germline loops: CDR1 LNHDA, CDR2 SQIVND (reference sequence). Here the CDR3 reads CASSGRQGAYEQYF. CDR3 in DNA: TGTGCCAGTAGTGGCCGACAGGGCGCCTACGAGCAGTACTTC.

Here the CDR3 reads CASSQDFQRARSIQYF. The CDR3 bases are TGCGCCAGCAGCCAAGATTTTCAGAGGGCCAGAAGCATTCAGTACTTC. J is TRBJ2-4 and V is TRBV4-3; possibly TRBD2 for D (5 bases). The V end was cut by 0 bases, the J end by 9 bases, with 18 bases between. The germline V gene encodes CDR1 LGHNA and CDR2 YSLEER. The CDR3 contains 16 residues.

The chain carries TRBV11-2 and TRBJ2-1; D possibly corresponds to TRBD2 (5 bases). The CDR3 runs 19 residues. V was clipped by 1 base and J by 0 bases, with 19 bases between them. Per germline, CDR1 SGHAT and CDR2 FQNNGV. For the CDR3, the DNA is TGTGCCAGCAGCTTAGTTCCCTTCCGGGGTCTAATCTCCTACAATGAGCAGTTCTTC. This codes for CASSLVPFRGLISYNEQFF.

This clonotype turned up a few times. V and J are TRBV28 and TRBJ2-7, with D perhaps TRBD1 or TRBD2 (5 bases each). The CDR3 has 17 residues. V was shortened by 5 bases and J by 4 bases, with 24 bases between the two germline ends. Looked up from germline, CDR1 is MDHEN and CDR2 is SYDVKM. The CDR3 bases are TGTGCCAGCAGTCCGCCGGGGAACAGGTTTTACTCTTACGAGCAGTACTTC. Amino acids: CASSPPGNRFYSYEQYF.

The rearrangement joins TRBV28 to TRBJ1-2, with TRBD1 as a possible D gene (5 bases). This CDR3 is 15 amino acids long. Germline assignment: CDR1 MDHEN and CDR2 SYDVKM. V was trimmed by 2 bases and J by 8 bases, leaving 18 bases between them. CDR3 region: CASSLTFRSGDGYTF. DNA of the CDR3: TGTGCCAGCAGTTTAACTTTCAGGTCGGGGGACGGCTACACCTTC.

This clonotype has more than one count but fewer than ten. V gene TRBV9 combines with J gene TRBJ1-5; D is unresolved. Germline assignment: CDR1 SGDLS and CDR2 YYNGEE. V lost 0 bases, J lost 2 bases, and 9 bases lay in between. The CDR3 is 15 residues long. The CDR3 here is CASSVGPLGNQPQHF. The CDR3 region has the DNA TGTGCCAGCAGCGTAGGGCCCCTGGGCAATCAGCCCCAGCATTTT.

The chain carries TRBV2 and TRBJ1-5, with 7 nucleotides matching TRBD1. The CDR3 is made up of 14 amino acids. Germline loops: CDR1 SNHLY, CDR2 FYNNEI. V trimming: 4 bases; J trimming: 6 bases; junction bases outside the gene matches: 6. CDR3 in DNA: TGTGCCAGCAGTGGACAGGGAAGTCGTCAGCCCCAGCATTTT. This sequence encodes CASSGQGSRQPQHF.

This clonotype was counted a few times. J is TRBJ2-7 and V is TRBV12-3 or TRBV12-4; D tentatively fits TRBD1 or TRBD2 (6 bases each). CDR3 length: 15 residues. Trimming pared 2 bases from V and 4 bases from J, leaving 15 bases between. The CDR3 sequence is CASSLRGNGLYEQYF. CDR3 nucleotides: TGTGCCAGCAGTTTAAGGGGGAACGGACTATACGAGCAGTACTTC.

This clonotype came up once. The CDR3 spells CASSYGTKGPYEQYF. CDR3 DNA: TGTGCCAGCAGTTACGGGACAAAGGGGCCCTACGAGCAGTACTTC. This chain uses TRBV6-2 or TRBV6-3 with TRBJ2-7; a weak D match, TRBD1 (6 bases). V was pared by 2 bases and J by 2 bases, with 13 bases between. The CDR3 runs 15 residues. Germline CDR1 reads MNHEY; CDR2 reads SVGEGT.

Here the CDR3 DNA reads TGTGCCAGCAGCCTTAGTAGCGGGAGGGCCGATGAGCAGTTCTTC. It codes for CASSLSSGRADEQFF. The chain recombines TRBV7-3 with TRBJ2-1; 11 bases are a match to TRBD2. The V and J ends lost 5 bases and 8 bases, in that order; junction bases with no gene match: 8. This CDR3 is built from 15 residues. Germline loops: CDR1 SGHTA, CDR2 FQGTGA.

This chain uses TRBV27 with TRBJ2-5; TRBD1 agrees at 7 bases. V gave up 5 bases and J gave up 5 bases; unmatched junction bases: 8. The CDR3 has 14 amino acids. Looked up from germline, CDR1 is MNHEY and CDR2 is SMNVEV (reference sequence). CDR3 sequence reads: CASSTKGARETQYF. The CDR3 bases are TGTGCCAGCAGTACTAAGGGGGCGCGGGAGACCCAGTACTTC.

This clonotype was picked up a small number of times. This chain links TRBV7-9 with TRBJ1-1, with a weak D call TRBD1 (5 bases). CDR3 length: 14 amino acids. Germline V gene sequence: CDR1 SEHNR, CDR2 FQNEAQ (reference sequence). V was cut by 6 bases and J by 0 bases, with 11 bases left in between. CDR3 amino acids: CASRSGRVNTEAFF. The CDR3 region has the DNA TGTGCCAGCAGGTCGGGACGAGTGAACACTGAAGCTTTCTTT.

This clonotype was found a few times. V usage is TRBV6-2 or TRBV6-3 and J usage is TRBJ2-5, with D maybe TRBD1 (5 bases). V was trimmed by 7 bases and J by 2 bases, leaving 17 bases between them. Germline V lookup: CDR1 MNHEY, CDR2 SVGEGT. The CDR3 spans 15 residues. CDR3 sequence: CASTLWGREQETQYF. The CDR3 nucleotides are TGTGCCAGCACTTTGTGGGGCCGCGAGCAAGAGACCCAGTACTTC.

This chain uses TRBV11-2 with TRBJ2-3, with TRBD1 identical over 7 bases. Germline CDR1 SGHAT, CDR2 FQNNGV. After removal of 5 bases from V and 1 base from J, the junction contained 12 bases not matched to a gene. The CDR3 extends over 17 amino acids. The CDR3 nucleotides read TGTGCCAGCAGCACTATATCGACAGGGTACGGCACAGATACGCAGTATTTT. Translation: CASSTISTGYGTDTQYF.

This clonotype has more than one count but fewer than ten. CDR3: CASSSSAETQYF. CDR3 in DNA: TGTGCCAGCAGTTCCTCAGCGGAGACCCAGTACTTC. The chain recombines TRBV27 with TRBJ2-5, with no clear D. Germline values: CDR1 MNHEY, CDR2 SMNVEV (reference sequence). The V end was cut by 4 bases, the J end by 5 bases, with 8 bases between. This CDR3 is built from 12 residues.

This clonotype was seen a few times. This chain connects TRBV11-2 to TRBJ2-1, with a tentative D call TRBD2 (5 bases). Germline V gives CDR1 SGHAT, CDR2 FQNNGV. The V end lost 1 base, the J end lost 1 base, and 11 bases lay between the germline ends. The CDR3 has 16 amino acids. CDR3 amino acids: CASSLVYGKSYNEQFF. The CDR3 DNA reads as TGTGCCAGCAGCTTAGTCTACGGGAAATCCTACAATGAGCAGTTCTTC.

This chain links TRBV20-1 with TRBJ2-7; possible D gene TRBD2, 6 bases. The J call may be incorrect, as the DNA end agrees better with TRBJ2-1. Germline V gene lookup returns CDR1 DFQATT and CDR2 SNEGSKA (reference sequence). The CDR3 sequence is 15 residues long. In DNA, the CDR3 is TGCAGTGCTAGTGAGGGCGGGACCCTCTCCTACGAGCAGTTCTTC. Its protein is CSASEGGTLSYEQFF.

CDR3 sequence reads: CASSYSTKLGNQPQHF. The CDR3 DNA reads TGTGCCAGCAGTTACTCGACCAAGTTGGGAAATCAGCCCCAGCATTTT. The rearrangement uses TRBV6-2 or TRBV6-3 and TRBJ1-5, with D unresolved. V dropped 0 bases and J dropped 4 bases, with 13 bases sitting between them. The germline V gene has CDR1 MNHEY and CDR2 SVGEGT. The CDR3 extends over 16 amino acids.